This is a list of T cell receptor beta chains from one sample in a study of blood T cell repertoires in COVID-19. The assay was immunoSEQ multiplex PCR, and TCRdb's table has in-frame clones only and misses some. The sample includes around 67,000 clones, about 89% of them seen just once. Specimen: peripheral blood. Source of these receptors: a man between 45 and 60 years old with active COVID-19. Both conserved end residues are trimmed from each CDR3. Only some rows state a clone size, as once, few, many or a class for expanded clones.

abundance	v_gene	CDR3aa
NA	TRBV2	ASSDDGNQPQH
NA	TRBV28	ASSFLDTRINQPQH
NA	TRBV12-3/TRBV12-4	ASSLRVGQPQH
once	TRBV6-5	ASSTGQGVPYEQY
NA	TRBV6-2/TRBV6-3	ASSYGTGGGQPQH
NA	TRBV5-1	ASSLAPGQGTYEQY
NA	TRBV15	ATSRGSGTGDNEQF
NA	TRBV11-2	ASRSTGIEQY
NA	TRBV27	ASSFKGGKTSYEQY
NA	TRBV6-1	ASSEEGRFTEAF
NA	TRBV6-5	ASSYGRRSHEQY
few	TRBV27	ASSFEVNTGELF
NA	TRBV6-5	ASSTHLSGRSLF
NA	TRBV5-1	ASSLGGMGYGYT
NA	TRBV18	ASSSQPGQGNEKLF
NA	TRBV5-1	ASSLLGSSYNEQF
NA	TRBV6-5	ASSYVRGSYNEQF
NA	TRBV4-1	ASSQELWPGLDGYT
NA	TRBV27	ASSLRREKTQY
NA	TRBV11-1	ASSQTSGSTDTQY
few	TRBV9	ASSTGSMVTETQY
NA	TRBV29-1	SVGLAGVRYEQY
NA	TRBV27	ASSIQRGGLLEQY
few	TRBV19	ASSIVRASNQPQH
few	TRBV28	ASSSWGMGREQY
NA	TRBV27	ASSSPSGSGDTQY
once	TRBV10-3	AIRGQGARRTEAF
NA	TRBV7-9	ASSLDADSPLH
NA	TRBV19	ASRGGLAGEQY
NA	TRBV28	ASSSQRQGFNQPQH
NA	TRBV5-5	ASSLWELRQPQH
NA	TRBV2	ASRMDSSYEQY
few	TRBV24-1	ATSDPLAGVVNTQY
NA	TRBV29-1	SANGGGRNTEAF
few	TRBV19	ASSMEALGYNSPLH
NA	TRBV6-5	ASRIGQGSYTEAF
few	TRBV7-2	ASSSQATGVNYGYT
NA	TRBV28	ASSPWDSSYEQY
NA	TRBV5-6	ASSSRLINISDYGYT
few	TRBV30	ARSQQSTDTQY
few	TRBV4-2	ASSQVDHDTIY
NA	TRBV2	ASSFDSRELF
NA	TRBV7-9	ASSHRTGQDYEQY
NA	TRBV21-1	ASSMPIGGRNTGELF
NA	TRBV11-3	ASSIDYLHYEQY
NA	TRBV24-1	ATSGHGQVSGYT
NA	TRBV6-6	ASSTGTGLYGELF
NA	TRBV12-3/TRBV12-4	ASRSSNTEAF